In this sample, the clone carrying this T cell receptor beta chain turned up a few times. The antigen remains undetermined. The germline gives CDR1 DFQATT, CDR2 SNEGSKA (reference sequence). The CDR3 has 14 residues. V gave up 3 bases and J gave up 5 bases, with 16 bases separating them. TCRdb re-derived calls from the reads in MiXCR, one entry per CDR3 protein. The top ten clones hold 10% to 15% of a sample with 250,000 to 400,000 distinct CDR3 sequences, 25% of them seen once. This entry belongs to a study of T cell repertoires in cytomegalovirus infection. Study-level background: In the study, CMV epitopes included recently identified HLA-C-restricted and well-studied HLA-B-restricted ones. Public signatures in TCR beta pointed to CMV infection and matching HLA type. Notes on the study in general: CMV-specific HLA-C-restricted TCR beta clonotypes dominated the ex vivo response. The cumulative frequency of public TCR beta families identified carriers of CMV plus the relevant HLA.

The clonotype comes from a human donor in good health (CMV status not recorded). Some clones in this sample may be carry-over from other donors' samples. The sequences come from cultured PBMCs, collected from culture after CMV antigen stimulation. The rearrangement links TRBV20-1 to TRBJ1-1; maybe TRBD1 (5 bases). CDR3 sequence reads: CSASTTGGRTEAFF. CDR3 bases: TGCAGTGCTAGCACTACAGGTGGCAGGACTGAAGCTTTCTTT.